The entry that follows covers one T cell receptor beta chain sequence. Its antigen remains unidentified. This CDR3 contains 15 residues. The V gene's germline CDR1 is SNHLY and CDR2 FYNNEI. V trimming: 6 bases; J trimming: 5 bases; junction bases outside the gene matches: 8. The record originates from a study of OX40 agonist ivuxolimab in advanced cancers. This table comes from immunoSEQ multiplex PCR, and its TCRdb copy is limited to in-frame clones, with some not included. The sample consists of 30,000 to 40,000 clones, approximately 90% of them appearing once. Study results and caveats: By week 6 at 0.1 to 3.0 mg/kg, blood CD4+ and CD8+ T cells had expanded clonally.

The clonotype originates from an adult with an advanced solid tumor such as melanoma, head and neck, liver or kidney cancer. Sample: CD4+ or CD8+ T cells sorted from blood, taken in a trial of the OX40 agonist ivuxolimab. The V call is TRBV2, the J call TRBJ2-3; 10 bases fit TRBD2. The CDR3, as DNA: TGTGCCAGCAGGGAGCGGGGGGGCATTGGAGATACGCAGTATTTT. It encodes CASRERGGIGDTQYF.